The 6 T cell receptor beta chains below were found in one sample sequenced in a study of cytomegalovirus exposure and HLA in healthy donors. The PCR contained 60 Vbeta and 13 Jbeta primers. Repertoires were generated with immunoSEQ multiplex PCR, while TCRdb's copy carries only in-frame clones and drops some. The table records under 250,000 clones, more than 75% of them present only once. Sequenced sample: PBMCs. The receptors were sampled from a human donor in good health.

This rearrangement joins TRBV5-4 to TRBJ2-3; 8 bases match TRBD2. The trim removed 6 bases at V and 3 bases at J, leaving 15 bases unmatched. Germline-derived CDR1 and CDR2 are SGHNT and YYREEE (reference sequence). This CDR3 has 17 residues. The chain's CDR3 is CASISRGGGKGTDTQYF. The CDR3 DNA sequence: TGTGCCAGCATCAGTCGGGGCGGGGGGAAGGGGACAGATACGCAGTATTTT.

This rearrangement joins TRBV7-9 to TRBJ2-1, with 7 bases that match TRBD2. CDR3 length equals 15 residues. J gave up 5 bases and V 1 base, and 5 bases lay outside the gene matches. Per germline, CDR1 SEHNR and CDR2 FQNEAQ (reference sequence). This chain's CDR3 is CASSLVASGNNEQFF. CDR3 coding DNA: TGTGCCAGCAGCTTAGTGGCTAGCGGAAACAATGAGCAGTTCTTC.

The gene calls are TRBV7-3 and TRBJ2-5; 12 bases align to TRBD2. Germline CDR1 reads SGHTA; CDR2 reads FQGTGA. V shed 5 bases, J shed 5 bases, and the junction held 18 bases outside the gene matches. The CDR3 has 19 residues. This CDR3 reads CASSLGLAGGTRRGETQYF. CDR3 sequence (DNA): TGTGCCAGCAGCCTGGGACTAGCGGGCGGTACCAGGAGGGGGGAGACCCAGTACTTC.

The chain couples TRBV5-1 to TRBJ2-3; TRBD1 might be the D (5 bases). Per the germline V gene, CDR1 is SGHRS and CDR2 is YFSETQ. This CDR3 region has 14 residues. V shed 7 bases and J shed 1 base, with 13 bases lying between them. The CDR3 sequence: CASDPGYGTDTQYF. The CDR3 nucleotides are TGCGCCAGCGATCCAGGGTATGGCACAGATACGCAGTATTTT. Filled out from reference TRBV5-1 and TRBJ2-3, the complete variable domain reads KAGVTQTPRYLIKTRGQQVTLSCSPISGHRSVSWYQQTPGQGLQFLFEYFSETQRNKGNFPGRFSGRQFSNSRSEMNVSTLELGDSALYLCASDPGYGTDTQYFGPGTRLTVL.

The chain is built from TRBV9 and TRBJ1-2; possible D gene TRBD1, 5 bases. Germline values: CDR1 SGDLS, CDR2 YYNGEE. The V end was cut by 0 bases, the J end by 8 bases, with 20 bases between. The CDR3 length is 16 residues. Here the CDR3 reads CASSVAGGVGGEGYTF. The CDR3 nucleotides are TGTGCCAGCAGCGTAGCGGGTGGCGTCGGGGGTGAAGGCTACACCTTC.

The rearrangement links TRBV5-1 to TRBJ1-4, with 9 bases fitting TRBD1. V lost 4 bases to trimming and J lost 6 bases; unmatched junction nucleotides: 4. This CDR3 has 14 amino acids. CDR1 and CDR2 (germline): SGHRS, YFSETQ. The CDR3 region is CASSRDREHEKLFF. The CDR3 nucleotides read TGCGCCAGCAGCAGGGACAGGGAGCATGAAAAACTGTTTTTT.